These 19 T cell receptor beta chains share one sample of origin, sequenced in a study of T cell repertoires in cytomegalovirus infection (dated by TCRdb to the late 2010s). Reads for this sample came from an Illumina HiSeq 1500. TCRdb took the public reads, trimmed them with fastp at Q25, ran MiXCR for clone calling and kept in-frame beta chains. Each record represents a unique CDR3 protein, reported with the most common genes and DNA among its rows. In this sample the table shows hundreds of thousands of distinct CDR3 sequences, roughly 24% of which occur a single time. The ten largest clones take up approximately 8% of the sample. The sequencing sample was made of CD8+ T cells from PBMCs. These receptors all stem from a human donor in good health (CMV status not recorded). Some clones in this sample may be carry-over from other donors' samples.

This clonotype has ten or more counts. The CDR3 nucleotides read TGTGCCAGCAGCTTTAACCGGGGCACAGATACGCAGTATTTT. It yields the protein CASSFNRGTDTQYF. The V gene is TRBV7-6, the J gene TRBJ2-3, with no clear D. Trimming pared 3 bases from V and 1 base from J, leaving 8 bases between. This CDR3 region has 14 residues. The V gene's germline CDR1 is SGHVS and CDR2 FNYEAQ.

This clonotype was recorded at least ten times. The chain recombines TRBV7-9 with TRBJ1-6; the match to TRBD1 covers 9 bases. Germline V CDR1 and CDR2: SEHNR, FQNEAQ (reference sequence). Losses at the gene ends were 4 bases for V and 8 bases for J; bases not matched to a gene: 9. The CDR3 has 16 amino acids. The CDR3 sequence is CASSSLTDRGDSPLHF. In nucleotides, the CDR3 is TGTGCCAGCAGCTCCCTTACGGACAGGGGTGATTCACCCCTCCACTTT.

This clonotype has only a few counts. V and J are TRBV7-9 and TRBJ2-2; D gene unclear. The CDR3 runs to 12 residues. Deletions cut 5 bases from V and 6 bases from J, with 7 bases between. Germline CDR1 SEHNR, CDR2 FQNEAQ (reference sequence). The CDR3 reads CASSAIPGELFF. CDR3 sequence (DNA): TGTGCCAGCAGCGCCATTCCCGGGGAGCTGTTTTTT.

This clonotype showed up many times. The chain links TRBV14 to TRBJ1-2; no reliable D call. The germline gives CDR1 SGHDN, CDR2 FVKESK. The CDR3 sequence is 17 residues long. The germline V and J ends were trimmed by 5 bases and 4 bases, with 23 bases remaining between them. CDR3 DNA sequence: TGTGCCAGCAGCTCGACTGACCTGACGGATCCCCTCTATGGCTACACCTTC. It translates to CASSSTDLTDPLYGYTF.

The sample holds many counts of this clonotype. The chain joins TRBV7-6 to TRBJ2-1, with TRBD1 matching over 10 bases. The V gene's germline CDR1 is SGHVS and CDR2 FNYEAQ. The CDR3 extends over 13 amino acids. Germline trimming cut 4 bases from V and 9 bases from J; bases unmatched to any gene: 3. The CDR3: CASSSDRGREQFF. The DNA for the CDR3 is TGTGCCAGCAGCTCCGACAGGGGGCGTGAGCAGTTCTTC.

Only a few counts were recorded for this clonotype. The chain links TRBV29-1 to TRBJ1-1; 8 bases align to TRBD1. CDR3 length: 13 residues. CDR1 is SQVTM and CDR2 is ANQGSEA in the germline V gene. This CDR3 is CSVETGVDTEAFF. DNA for the CDR3: TGCAGTGTCGAGACAGGGGTGGACACTGAAGCTTTCTTT.

This rearrangement joins TRBV7-9 to TRBJ2-5, with D tentatively TRBD1 or TRBD2 (6 bases each). CDR3 length equals 14 residues. Trimming cost V 5 bases and J 0 bases, with 10 bases left between them. Germline V gene data show CDR1 as SEHNR and CDR2 as FQNEAQ (reference sequence). This CDR3 reads CASSGGGYQETQYF. The CDR3, as DNA: TGTGCCAGCAGCGGAGGGGGGTACCAAGAGACCCAGTACTTC.

This clonotype was detected a few times. The genes are TRBV7-9 and TRBJ2-7, with 7 nucleotides matching TRBD2. This CDR3 has 13 residues. Germline assignment: CDR1 SEHNR and CDR2 FQNEAQ (reference sequence). V shed 7 bases, J shed 3 bases, and the junction held 6 bases outside the gene matches. CDR3 coding DNA: TGTGCCAGCACCGGGGGGATGAACTACGAGCAGTACGTC. It is translated as CASTGGMNYEQYV.

The chain joins TRBV5-6 to TRBJ1-2; D might be TRBD1 (5 bases). V shed 0 bases and J shed 7 bases, with 16 bases lying between them. The CDR3 is made up of 15 amino acids. Per germline, CDR1 SGHDT and CDR2 YYEEEE. CDR3 sequence (DNA): TGTGCCAGCAGCTTGGATCGGGGGTTCAACAGTGGCTACACCTTC. Its translation is CASSLDRGFNSGYTF.

This clonotype was recorded a few times. The V gene is TRBV12-3 or TRBV12-4, the J gene TRBJ2-3; D is unclear. V was shortened by 7 bases and J by 3 bases, with 14 bases between the two germline ends. CDR3 length: 14 amino acids. The CDR3 nucleotides read TGTGCCAGCAAGCCCCCTATGAGTACAGATACGCAGTATTTT. The encoded protein is CASKPPMSTDTQYF.

This chain joins TRBV6-6 and TRBJ2-3, with a weak D call TRBD1 (5 bases). The V end was cut by 7 bases, the J end by 1 base, with 9 bases between. Germline values: CDR1 MNHNY, CDR2 SVGAGI (reference sequence). The CDR3 totals 13 residues. The CDR3 reads CASTWGRTDTQYF. The DNA for the CDR3 is TGTGCCAGCACCTGGGGCCGCACAGATACGCAGTATTTT.

This clonotype has more than one count but fewer than ten. This chain joins TRBV5-1 and TRBJ2-7; 9 positions agree with TRBD2. Trimming cost V 2 bases and J 0 bases; bases outside gene matches: 9. Per germline, CDR1 SGHRS and CDR2 YFSETQ. The CDR3 runs to 17 residues. The CDR3 loop reads CASSLKLTSGPSYEQYV. In DNA, the CDR3 is TGCGCCAGCAGCTTAAAACTGACTAGCGGTCCCTCCTACGAGCAGTACGTC.

The table lists this clonotype with many counts. V is TRBV7-9 and J is TRBJ2-4, with TRBD1 as a possible D gene (5 bases). Germline lookup yields CDR1 SEHNR and CDR2 FQNEAQ (reference sequence). V gave up 1 base and J gave up 0 bases, with 10 bases separating them. The CDR3 length is 16 residues. DNA for the CDR3: TGTGCCAGCAGCTTAGGGGGCTTCCCAGCCAAAAACATTCAGTACTTC. Encoded protein: CASSLGGFPAKNIQYF.

This sequence joins TRBV12-5 and TRBJ1-5, with D uncertain. In germline, CDR1 is LGHNT, CDR2 FRNRAP. The V gene lost 4 bases and the J gene lost 0 bases, with 13 bases spanning the gap. The CDR3 extends over 16 amino acids. The CDR3 sequence is CASGSAAGYSNQPQHF. CDR3 coding DNA: TGTGCTAGTGGTTCCGCCGCTGGTTATAGCAATCAGCCCCAGCATTTT.

With respect to this clonotype: A read error may be the cause here, since a much bigger clone is one base away. This sequence joins TRBV6-8 and TRBJ1-1; 10 nucleotides align to TRBD1. The V and J ends lost 5 bases and 5 bases, in that order; junction bases with no gene match: 11. In germline, CDR1 is MNHGY, CDR2 SAAAGT. The CDR3 loop spans 16 amino acids. The CDR3 nucleotides are TGTGCCAGCAGTCTCGGGACAGGGGAGGTTTCGACTGAAGCTTTCTTT. Translating it yields CASSLGTGEVSTEAFF.

The chain employs TRBV20-1 and TRBJ2-2, with TRBD2 identical over 9 bases. Germline V gene sequence: CDR1 DFQATT, CDR2 SNEGSKA (reference sequence). V lost 0 bases, J lost 6 bases, and 5 bases stayed unmatched. This CDR3 is built from 15 residues. The CDR3 DNA is TGCAGTGCTAGAGATGATAGACTAGCGGCCGGGGAGCTGTTTTTT. As protein: CSARDDRLAAGELFF.

This clonotype was seen only a few times. The genes are TRBV6-2 or TRBV6-3 and TRBJ2-7, with D perhaps TRBD1 (6 bases). The germline CDR1 and CDR2 sequences are MNHEY and SVGEGT. The V end was cut by 2 bases, the J end by 0 bases, with 11 bases between. The CDR3 extends over 15 amino acids. The CDR3 DNA sequence: TGTGCCAGCAGTTACGTCCCAGGGGCCTCCTACGAGCAGTACGTC. Its protein product is CASSYVPGASYEQYV.

The chain combines TRBV7-9 with TRBJ2-5; no clear D gene. Trimming took off 5 bases at V and 4 bases at J, with 20 bases between the two ends. The V gene's germline CDR1 is SEHNR and CDR2 FQNEAQ (reference sequence). The CDR3 is 16 residues long. CDR3 coding DNA: TGTGCCAGCAGCCCCCAGTCGGCGGAGATCTCAGAGACCCAGTACTTC. The encoded protein is CASSPQSAEISETQYF.

The table lists this clonotype with many counts. This rearrangement joins TRBV28 to TRBJ1-4, with 7 bases fitting TRBD1. This CDR3 has 18 amino acids. V shed 2 bases, J shed 5 bases, and the junction held 14 bases outside the gene matches. Germline lookup yields CDR1 MDHEN and CDR2 SYDVKM. CDR3 in amino acids: CASSLALRDSEPNEKLFF. CDR3 bases: TGTGCCAGCAGTTTAGCCCTCCGGGACAGCGAGCCGAATGAAAAACTGTTTTTT.